This TCR beta chain was sequenced during a study of blood T cells in healthy people across ages. There are 19 residues in the CDR3. Germline V gene sequence: CDR1 DFQATT, CDR2 SNEGSKA (reference sequence). Ten milliliters was the volume of peripheral blood drawn from each donor. For the second PCR, which ran for about 6 to 11 cycles, a sample-barcoded 5' primer and a J-beta primer mix were used. TCRdb passed the 5' RACE reads through MiXCR, listing each CDR3 protein once. Of 1.5 million to 2 million distinct CDR3 sequences in the sample, about two fifths were seen once. This clonotype was observed a few times.

The sample taken for sequencing was blood. V usage is TRBV20-1 and J usage is TRBJ2-4, with 8 bases fitting TRBD2. The J call may be mistaken, given a closer DNA end match to TRBJ2-5. This sequence originates from a human donor in good health. CDR3 residues: CSARTLSSAAGGPQETQYF. In nucleotides, the CDR3 is TGCAGTGCTAGAACTCTATCCTCAGCGGCGGGGGGACCACAAGAGACCCAGTACTTC.